In its sample, the clone carrying this T cell receptor beta chain was seen once. The sample comes from a study of T cells in narcolepsy. The CDR3 runs to 13 residues. Germline V lookup: CDR1 SGHTA, CDR2 FQGNSA. V trimming: 4 bases; J trimming: 6 bases; junction bases outside the gene matches: 3. Method: immunoSEQ multiplex PCR; TCRdb's copy keeps in-frame clones and lacks some. The table lists about 27,000 clones, approximately 78% of them singletons. The TCR comes from a human donor with narcolepsy. The gene calls are TRBV7-2 and TRBJ2-7; 10 bases agree with TRBD2. Input material: CD45RA- memory CD4+ T cells from PBMCs. CDR3 coding DNA: TGTGCCAGCAGCTACCGGACTAGCGGCGAGCAGTACTTC. This encodes CASSYRTSGEQYF.